The source of this TCR beta chain is a study of CD8 T cells in Susac syndrome. An input of about 0.5 to 1 ug of RNA was subjected to reverse transcription using random hexamers. TCRdb reanalysed the immunoSEQ multiplex PCR reads using MiXCR and keeps one entry per CDR3 protein. The data contain 150,000 to 200,000 distinct CDR3 sequences, over 85% of them singletons. V was clipped by 3 bases and J by 8 bases; unmatched bases: 11. Germline CDR1 reads SGDLS; CDR2 reads YYNGEE. The CDR3 has 16 amino acids. This clonotype was sampled from a human donor in good health. Input material: CD4+ T cells from PBMCs. This chain joins TRBV9 and TRBJ1-6; 7 nucleotides agree with TRBD1. The CDR3 nucleotides are TGTGCCAGCAGCGCGTACCACAGGGGAAATCATTCACCCCTCCACTTT. Amino acid sequence: CASSAYHRGNHSPLHF.